The source of this T cell receptor (beta chain) is a study of vaccination effects on CD4 cells after COVID-19 (dated by TCRdb to between 2021 and 2024). About the study as a whole: Across the study, the median time from the second dose to post-vaccine sampling was 72 days (range 14 to 241). SARS-CoV-2 spike-specific CD4+ TCR repertoires from before and after mRNA vaccination were compared in COVID-19 convalescent patients and in infection-naive vaccine recipients. Altogether, around ten COVID-19 convalescent patients and several SARS-CoV-2-naive healthy vaccine recipients made up the full study. Cultures from other donors in the study were sequenced using the Oncomine TCR Beta short-read assay on an Illumina iSeq 100.

Library method: the immunoSEQ multiplex PCR assay. DNA from the cultured and isolated CD4+ T cells underwent TCR beta CDR3 sequencing. The authors' pipeline ran thus. The analysis removed non-productive TCR sequences, trimmed reads to the CDR3 region, and retained only CDR3s that were 7 or more amino acids long. Antigen-specific clonotypes were identified with the MANAFEST web app by comparing expansion in peptide wells against reference cultures. Positive clones required FDR<0.05 expansion versus reference and all other wells, odds ratio above 5, and frequency above 0.1% in two replicate wells. Clonotypes significantly expanded in SARS-CoV-2 spike wells and in at least one common cold coronavirus spike condition were defined as cross-reactive. Levenshtein distance calculated with the stringdist R package was used to assess CDR3 similarity, and unrooted trees were constructed with ape in R 3.6.1. Entries here come from immuneACCESS through TCRdb and include only in-frame sequences with V and J called. Some clones fail to appear in such tables; in the studies checked, an unresolved V gene covers under half of the shortfall, and the cause of the remainder is unknown. For V, J and clone size, that table is used; D and trimming come from the DNA. This sample lists approximately 74,000 clones; about three quarters were detected once. The top ten clonotypes cover about 1% of the sample.

As to this clone: Its target antigen remains unknown. No qualities accompany the bases; no much larger clone lies one base away.

The ViraFEST assay stimulated PBMC with viral peptide pools and then used TCR sequencing to identify antigen-specific CD4+ T cell clonotypes by expansion. After more than nine days of culture, CD4+ T cells were isolated with the EasySep CD4+ T cell isolation kit. Each participant got two doses of an mRNA SARS-CoV-2 vaccine, either BNT162b2 or mRNA-1273. Healthy vaccine recipients had no prior SARS-CoV-2 infection, confirmed by negative nucleocapsid antibodies before and after vaccination. A few million PBMC per well were cultured in IMDM with about 5% human AB serum, 9 to 10 IU/ml IL-2 and gentamicin, plus 10 ug/ml peptides. On days 3 and 7, half of the culture medium was replaced with fresh IL-2-containing medium. Each peptide stimulation condition was cultured in triplicate wells unless otherwise noted. Using Ficoll-Paque Plus gradient centrifugation, PBMC were separated from whole blood and then either used fresh or cryopreserved at -140C. Overlapping peptide pools spanned the spike proteins of SARS-CoV-2 and the common cold coronaviruses HCoV-NL63, HCoV-OC43 and HCoV-229E. Genomic DNA was extracted from cultured CD4+ T cells with the QIAamp micro DNA kit.

The CDR3 sequence holds 14 residues, the cysteine and phenylalanine included. CDR3 DNA only is kept here, 42 bases in frame from base 1. Trimming leaves V shorter by 5 bases and J shorter by 4 bases, with the junction holding 7 bases beyond the gene matches. The germline V gene encodes CDR1 SNHLY and CDR2 FYNNEI. The paper as a whole reports these results and caveats: At late post-vaccination timepoints, both infection-induced and vaccine-induced clones showed marked clonal contraction, consistent with waning T cell responses. Among healthy vaccine recipients, nearly all vaccine-induced clones were SARS-CoV-2 mono-reactive, and just 1 of 255 was cross-reactive with common cold coronaviruses. Limitations of the study were the small number of convalescent patients and the absence of early post-infection timepoints.

The sequences come from CD4+ T cells from PBMCs cultured with HCoV-OC43 spike peptides, collected after COVID-19 vaccination. The sample's cell subset or site, from its label and the paper: HCoV-OC43 spike overlapping peptide pool stimulation. The origin of this receptor is a human donor who received a COVID-19 vaccine. This chain is built from TRBV2 and TRBJ1-2, with 7 bases matching TRBD1. The nucleotide sequence reads as follows: TGTGCCAGCAGTCCTACAGGGGCTGGCTATGGCTACACCTTC. This encodes CASSPTGAGYGYTF.